Sequencing of this T cell receptor beta chain was carried out in a study of OX40 agonist ivuxolimab in advanced cancers. Study as a whole: The dose of intravenous ivuxolimab that patients received every 2 weeks ranged from 0.01 to 10 mg/kg. General observations from the study: Clones of CD4+ and CD8+ blood T cells grew by week 6 at doses of 0.1 to 3.0 mg/kg. A proportion of nonresponders additionally exhibited low normalized T-cell clonal expansion.

V lost 7 bases and J lost 3, with 14 bases in between. Germline V gives CDR1 MNHEY, CDR2 SMNVEV (reference sequence). This CDR3 is 14 amino acids long. Note on this clone: The antigen is not known.

TCRdb keeps only in-frame clones here, not all; method: immunoSEQ multiplex PCR. Found here are approximately 58,000 clones, just over 85% of them singletons; the top ten hold 0.85% to 0.95%. This clonotype originated in an adult with an advanced solid tumor such as melanoma, head and neck, liver or kidney cancer. Sequenced material: CD4+ or CD8+ T cells sorted from blood, taken in a trial of the OX40 agonist ivuxolimab. The chain couples TRBV27 to TRBJ2-3; perhaps TRBD2 as D (6 bases). The CDR3 here is CASKGPGGTDTQYF. The CDR3 nucleotides read TGTGCCAGCAAGGGGCCCGGGGGTACAGATACGCAGTATTTT.